The 23 T cell receptor beta chains reported below all come from one sample, sequenced in a study of CD8+CD57+ T cells in acquired aplastic anemia. Genomic DNA acted as the template from which TCR beta VDJ combination and CDR3 sequence profiling were carried out. TCRdb re-called the reads through MiXCR, storing one row per CDR3 protein. The table includes 200,000 to 250,000 distinct CDR3 sequences, 30% to 40% detected once. The sequenced sample consisted of sorted CD4+, CD8+, or CD8+CD57+ T cells (not recorded which) from PBMCs. Receptors were obtained from a human donor in good health, serving as a control.

At least ten counts were recorded for this clonotype. The gene calls are TRBV20-1 and TRBJ2-5; 11 bases map to TRBD2. Germline-derived CDR1 and CDR2 are DFQATT and SNEGSKA (reference sequence). V shed 5 bases, J shed 4 bases, and the junction held 6 bases outside the gene matches. CDR3 length equals 14 residues. The CDR3: CSASIAGGLETQYF. CDR3 nucleotide sequence: TGCAGTGCTTCTATAGCGGGGGGGCTAGAGACCCAGTACTTC.

The V call is TRBV7-3, the J call TRBJ2-1; D assignment may be TRBD1 or TRBD2 (5 bases each). CDR1 and CDR2 (germline): SGHTA, FQGTGA. Between the trimmed V and J ends, which lost 7 bases and 2 bases, there was a span of 18 bases. The CDR3 is made up of 16 amino acids. The CDR3 DNA sequence: TGTGCCAGCAAACGGTCCAGGGACGAGCCCTACAATGAGCAGTTCTTC. This encodes CASKRSRDEPYNEQFF.

CDR3 residues: CASSYRSTGLLAGADEQFF. The DNA for the CDR3 is TGTGCCAGCAGTTACAGGTCTACTGGCCTTCTAGCGGGAGCAGATGAGCAGTTCTTC. The V and J genes are TRBV6-6 and TRBJ2-1, with TRBD2 identical over 10 bases. The germline V gene encodes CDR1 MNHNY and CDR2 SVGAGI (reference sequence). This CDR3 spans 19 amino acids. Trimming took 2 bases from V and 8 from J; bases not matched to a gene: 18.

This clonotype was counted many times. The rearrangement uses TRBV7-9 and TRBJ2-7; D is perhaps TRBD1 or TRBD2 (5 bases each). Looked up from germline, CDR1 is SEHNR and CDR2 is FQNEAQ (reference sequence). V was shortened by 3 bases and J by 3 bases, with 12 bases between the two germline ends. The CDR3 covers 14 residues. CDR3 nucleotide sequence: TGTGCCAGCAGCTTCCAGGGAGAAAGCTACGAGCAGTACTTC. Translation gives CASSFQGESYEQYF.

This chain links TRBV20-1 with TRBJ2-2; 7 bases line up with TRBD2. This CDR3 comprises 14 residues. Per the germline V gene, CDR1 is DFQATT and CDR2 is SNEGSKA (reference sequence). V was pared by 3 bases and J by 3 bases, with 4 bases of the junction left unmatched. This CDR3 is CSARELAYTGELFF. CDR3 DNA: TGCAGTGCTAGGGAACTAGCGTACACCGGGGAGCTGTTTTTT.

The V gene is TRBV6-2 or TRBV6-3, the J gene TRBJ2-7, with unresolved D. The CDR3 sequence is 16 residues long. V dropped 2 bases and J dropped 4 bases, with 18 bases sitting between them. The germline V gene encodes CDR1 MNHEY and CDR2 SVGEGT. This chain's CDR3 is CASSYRRETVFYEQYF. CDR3 sequence (DNA): TGTGCCAGCAGTTACCGACGAGAGACTGTCTTTTACGAGCAGTACTTC.

This clonotype was observed a handful of times. A read error is possible here, since a much larger clone lies one base away. The J gene is TRBJ2-7, the V gene TRBV2, with D hard to call. CDR1 is SNHLY and CDR2 is FYNNEI in the germline V gene. The V gene lost 3 bases and the J gene lost 3 bases, with 9 bases spanning the gap. The CDR3 contains 13 residues. CDR3 residues: CASSEDGNYEQYF. The CDR3 DNA sequence: TGTGCCAGCAGTGAGGACGGCAACTACGAGCAGTACTTC.

This clonotype appeared many times. The chain has TRBV7-2 and TRBJ2-5; TRBD2 matches 11 bases. The J segment lost 4 bases and the V segment lost 5 bases, leaving 3 bases of the junction unmatched. CDR1 SGHTA and CDR2 FQGNSA come from the germline V gene. CDR3 size: 14 residues. Here the CDR3 reads CASSSGTSGETQYF. In nucleotides, the CDR3 is TGTGCCAGCAGCAGCGGGACTAGCGGAGAGACCCAGTACTTC.

This clonotype was seen at least ten times. This chain joins TRBV20-1 and TRBJ2-7; the D is unclear. The germline V gene has CDR1 DFQATT and CDR2 SNEGSKA (reference sequence). The V gene lost 5 bases and the J gene lost 0 bases, with 14 bases spanning the gap. The CDR3 sequence is 14 residues long. Here the CDR3 DNA reads TGCAGTGCTGCTATACGACCTAGCTCCTACGAGCAGTACTTC. As protein: CSAAIRPSSYEQYF.

This clonotype was observed at least ten times. The chain employs TRBV7-9 and TRBJ2-5, with D tentatively TRBD2 (6 bases). Germline V gene sequence: CDR1 SEHNR, CDR2 FQNEAQ (reference sequence). The CDR3 is 14 amino acids. The V gene lost 3 bases and the J gene lost 2 bases, with 10 bases spanning the gap. CDR3 loop: CASSLSGGQETQYF. The CDR3 DNA sequence: TGTGCCAGCAGCTTGTCCGGGGGTCAAGAGACCCAGTACTTC. The full variable domain, with the rest looked up from reference TRBV7-9 and TRBJ2-5, is DTGVSQNPRHKITKRGQNVTFRCDPISEHNRLYWYRQTLGQGPEFLTYFQNEAQLEKSRLLSDRFSAERPKGSFSTLEIQRTEQGDSAMYLCASSLSGGQETQYFGPGTRLLVL.

This clonotype was found many times. This rearrangement joins TRBV20-1 to TRBJ2-1; perhaps TRBD1 as D (5 bases). Trimming stripped 2 bases from V and 7 bases from J, with 6 bases between. CDR3 size: 11 residues. From germline, CDR1 is DFQATT and CDR2 SNEGSKA (reference sequence). CDR3 sequence: CSARRGNEQFF. CDR3 nucleotide sequence: TGCAGTGCTAGAAGGGGTAATGAGCAGTTCTTC.

This clonotype has a count of ten or more. V usage is TRBV10-3 and J usage is TRBJ2-2; D is unclear. This CDR3 is built from 14 residues. The V end was cut by 3 bases, the J end by 6 bases, with 11 bases between. The germline V gene encodes CDR1 ENHRY and CDR2 SYGVKD. CDR3 in amino acids: CAISEHLVPGELFF. CDR3 DNA sequence: TGTGCCATCAGTGAACACCTAGTCCCCGGGGAGCTGTTTTTT.

This clonotype was observed many times. The V gene is TRBV5-1, the J gene TRBJ1-3; D call uncertain. Trimming took off 0 bases at V and 3 bases at J, with 10 bases between the two ends. This CDR3 is built from 15 residues. CDR1 is SGHRS and CDR2 is YFSETQ in the germline V gene. The CDR3 sequence is CASSLAGSGGNTIYF. The CDR3 DNA is TGCGCCAGCAGCTTGGCCGGGTCAGGTGGAAACACCATATATTTT.

This clonotype was picked up many times. An end of the junction does not agree with germline; a read error may underlie this. V gene TRBV6-1 combines with J gene TRBJ1-3; D is unclear. CDR3 length: 11 residues. In germline, CDR1 is MNHNS, CDR2 SASEGT. The DNA for the CDR3 is TGTGCCAGCAGTGAATATTCCAGGCTGACTTTT. It specifies CASSEYSRLTF.

This clonotype appeared many times. The chain combines TRBV5-1 with TRBJ2-3; TRBD2 matches at 9 bases. Trimming cost V 0 bases and J 9 bases; bases outside gene matches: 11. The CDR3 covers 16 residues. Germline CDR1 reads SGHRS; CDR2 reads YFSETQ. The CDR3 sequence: CASSLVAGAYGDTQYF. The CDR3 coding sequence is TGCGCCAGCAGCTTGGTAGCGGGAGCCTACGGGGACACGCAGTATTTT. The full variable domain, with the rest looked up from reference TRBV5-1 and TRBJ2-3, is KAGVTQTPRYLIKTRGQQVTLSCSPISGHRSVSWYQQTPGQGLQFLFEYFSETQRNKGNFPGRFSGRQFSNSRSEMNVSTLELGDSALYLCASSLVAGAYGDTQYFGPGTRLTVL.

This clonotype was detected ten times or more. The rearrangement joins TRBV19 to TRBJ1-1; D is uncertain. The CDR3 runs to 14 residues. Trimming stripped 5 bases from V and 4 bases from J, with 14 bases between. Germline V lookup: CDR1 LNHDA, CDR2 SQIVND (reference sequence). CDR3 nucleotides: TGTGCCAGTAGTGAGGCCGCAAGGAGCACTGAAGCTTTCTTT. Translating gives CASSEAARSTEAFF.

The table lists this clonotype with many counts. The rearrangement joins TRBV4-1 to TRBJ1-2, with TRBD1 as a possible D gene (6 bases). CDR1 is MGHRA and CDR2 is YSYEKL in the germline V gene. V was clipped by 1 base and J by 8 bases, with 14 bases between them. The CDR3 totals 14 residues. The CDR3 bases are TGCGCCAGCAGCCAAGTTCGGTCAGGGGAAGGCTACACCTTC. Its protein product is CASSQVRSGEGYTF.

With regard to this clonotype: A read error may account for a junction end that differs from germline. This sequence joins TRBV25-1 and TRBJ2-2; 9 nucleotides line up with TRBD2. CDR3 length: 16 residues. The germline gives CDR1 MGHDK, CDR2 SYGVNS. The CDR3 nucleotides read TGCGCCAGCGGCCCGACTAGCGGAGATTGGACCGGGGAGCTGTTTTTT. It is translated as CASGPTSGDWTGELFF.

This clonotype was picked up a small number of times. CDR3 in amino acids: CASSVTGETEAFF. The CDR3 nucleotides read TGTGCCAGCAGTGTTACGGGGGAAACTGAAGCTTTCTTT. This chain connects TRBV6-1 to TRBJ1-1, with D tentatively TRBD1 (5 bases). Germline V gene sequence: CDR1 MNHNS, CDR2 SASEGT. The CDR3 is 13 residues long. Trimming took off 4 bases at V and 5 bases at J, with 11 bases between the two ends.

In its sample, this clonotype was seen many times. The genes are TRBV5-5 and TRBJ2-3; no clear D. V gave up 3 bases and J gave up 3 bases, with 8 bases separating them. Germline V gene data show CDR1 as SGHKS and CDR2 as YYEKEE (reference sequence). The CDR3 consists of 13 residues. The CDR3 sequence: CASSWGSTDTQYF. The CDR3 nucleotides are TGTGCCAGCAGCTGGGGATCTACAGATACGCAGTATTTT.

J is TRBJ2-5 and V is TRBV3-1; possibly TRBD1 for D (6 bases). The CDR3 is 14 residues long. Germline assignment: CDR1 LGHDT and CDR2 YNNKEL (reference sequence). Deletions cut 4 bases from V and 2 bases from J, with 11 bases between. CDR3 coding DNA: TGTGCCAGCAGCCCCCCCGGACAGCAAGAGACCCAGTACTTC. This sequence encodes CASSPPGQQETQYF.

This clonotype was found many times. The rearrangement links TRBV20-1 to TRBJ2-1; D is possibly TRBD2 (6 bases). This CDR3 has 13 amino acids. Germline lookup yields CDR1 DFQATT and CDR2 SNEGSKA (reference sequence). V dropped 1 base and J dropped 11 bases, with 15 bases sitting between them. As DNA, the CDR3 is TGCAGTGCTAGAGGAGAGGGACTGCCCAAGCAGTTCTTC. Amino acids: CSARGEGLPKQFF.

The sample holds a few counts of this clonotype. CDR3 region: CASSLYLGSTGNFNEQFF. The DNA of the CDR3 is TGTGCCAGCAGCTTATACCTTGGGTCGACAGGGAATTTCAATGAGCAGTTCTTC. The rearrangement uses TRBV11-2 and TRBJ2-1; 7 bases map to TRBD1. V lost 2 bases and J lost 6; bases outside the gene matches: 16. The germline V gene has CDR1 SGHAT and CDR2 FQNNGV. The CDR3 is 18 amino acids. Full variable domain (remainder filled in from reference TRBV11-2 and TRBJ2-1): EAGVAQSPRYKIIEKRQSVAFWCNPISGHATLYWYQQILGQGPKLLIQFQNNGVVDDSQLPKDRFSAERLKGVDSTLKIQPAKLEDSAVYLCASSLYLGSTGNFNEQFFGPGTRLTVL.